This T cell receptor (beta chain) was profiled in a study of T cells in localized non-small cell lung cancer. The CDR3 contains 15 residues. Germline CDR1 is MNHEY and CDR2 is SMNVEV (reference sequence). The V gene lost 0 bases and the J gene lost 3 bases, with 12 bases spanning the gap. Findings of the study overall: A raised T cell density in blood coincided with lengthier overall survival. Among the tissues sampled, uninvolved adjacent lung had the highest T cell clonality, above tumor. Analysis by sequencing included only one tumor region, so heterogeneity remains possible.

Comments on this clone: The antigen remains undetermined.

Assay used: immunoSEQ multiplex PCR; TCRdb lists only in-frame clones, some missing. The sample records 15,000 to 25,000 clones, 80% to 95% being singletons. Here the sequenced sample was peripheral blood, taken before any cancer treatment. The chain recombines TRBV27 with TRBJ2-7; D perhaps matches TRBD2 (5 bases). The TCR comes from an older male donor with stage I squamous cell lung carcinoma. CDR3 region: CASSLSRALIYEQYF. Here the CDR3 DNA reads TGTGCCAGCAGTTTATCGCGGGCCCTGATCTACGAGCAGTACTTC.